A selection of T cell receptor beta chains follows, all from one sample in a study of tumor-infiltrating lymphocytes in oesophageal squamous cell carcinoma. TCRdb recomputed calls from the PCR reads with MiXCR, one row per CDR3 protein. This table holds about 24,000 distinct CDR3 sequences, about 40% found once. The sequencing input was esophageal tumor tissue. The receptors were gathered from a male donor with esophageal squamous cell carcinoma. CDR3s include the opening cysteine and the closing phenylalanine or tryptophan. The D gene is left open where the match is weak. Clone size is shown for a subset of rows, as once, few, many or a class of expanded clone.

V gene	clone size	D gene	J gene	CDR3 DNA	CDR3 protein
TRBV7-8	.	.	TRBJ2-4	TGTGCCAGCAGCCGTAATCAGAGGGATGAGCAGTACTTC	CASSRNQRDEQYF
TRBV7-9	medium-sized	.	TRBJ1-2	TGTGCCAGCAGCTTATATGGGGAAGGCTACACCTTC	CASSLYGEGYTF
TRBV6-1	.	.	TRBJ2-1	TGTGCCAGCATACCCAATCCCACCTACAATGAGCAGTTCTTC	CASIPNPTYNEQFF
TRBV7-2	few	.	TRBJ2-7	TGTGCCAGCAGCTTCGACCGGGACTCCTACGAGCAGTACTTC	CASSFDRDSYEQYF
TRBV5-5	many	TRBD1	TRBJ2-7	TGTGCCAGCAGCTTGGCTGTCGGGACAGGGCCCTCCTACGAGCAGTACTTC	CASSLAVGTGPSYEQYF
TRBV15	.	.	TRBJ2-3	TGTGCCACCAGCACCGGGGGCAAATGGAGCACAGATACGCAGTATTTT	CATSTGGKWSTDTQYF
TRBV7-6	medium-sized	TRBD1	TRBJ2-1	TGTGCCAGCAGCGAGACAGGGCCCTACAATGAGCAGTTCTTC	CASSETGPYNEQFF
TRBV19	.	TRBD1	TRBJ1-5	TGTGCCAGTAGTAGTACAGGGGATCAGCCCCAGCATTTT	CASSSTGDQPQHF
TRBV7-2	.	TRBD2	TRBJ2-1	TGTGCCAGCAGCTTAAGCATTACTAGCGGGGCCGGATACAATGAGCAGTTCTTC	CASSLSITSGAGYNEQFF
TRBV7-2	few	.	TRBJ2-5	TGTGCCAGCAGCTTGGGGCGGACTTCAGAGACCCAGTACTTC	CASSLGRTSETQYF
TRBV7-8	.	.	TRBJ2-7	TGTGCCAGCAGGGGCGGGGAGGACTACGAGCAGTACTTC	CASRGGEDYEQYF
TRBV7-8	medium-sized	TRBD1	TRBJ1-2	TGTGCCGTCAGGGACAGAGGCTATGGCTACACCTTC	CAVRDRGYGYTF
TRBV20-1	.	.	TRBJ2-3	TGCAGTGCTAGTCGCGGCTTTAGCACAGATACGCAGTATTTT	CSASRGFSTDTQYF
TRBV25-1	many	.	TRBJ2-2	TGTGCCAGCAGTGGGCTGGGGACCGGGGAGCTGTTTTTT	CASSGLGTGELFF
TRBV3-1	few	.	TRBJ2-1	TGTGCCAGCAGCCAAAGGGGCCTGAATGAGCAGTTCTTC	CASSQRGLNEQFF
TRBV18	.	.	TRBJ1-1	TGTGCCAGCTCACCAGGGGATACTGAAGCTTTCTTT	CASSPGDTEAFF
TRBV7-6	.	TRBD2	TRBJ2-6	TGTGCTAGCAGCCCCTATAGCGGGAGGGCTGGGGCCAACGTCCTGACTTTC	CASSPYSGRAGANVLTF
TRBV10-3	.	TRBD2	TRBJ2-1	TGTGCCATCTCAACTAGCGGACACAATGAGCAGTTCTTC	CAISTSGHNEQFF
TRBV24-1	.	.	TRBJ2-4	TGTGCCACCAGTGATTTGCGGGTAGGTGCAGCGCCTTCCTACAATGAGCAGTACTTC	CATSDLRVGAAPSYNEQYF
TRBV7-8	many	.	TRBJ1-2	TGTGCCAGCAGCGCCGGCCCCGGTCGCGGCTACACCTTC	CASSAGPGRGYTF
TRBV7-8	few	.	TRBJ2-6	.	CASSLLWGKEFLRAVLRF
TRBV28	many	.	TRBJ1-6	TGTGCCAGCAGGAGGGACACTCCCTCGGATTCACCCCTCCACTTT	CASRRDTPSDSPLHF
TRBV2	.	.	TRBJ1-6	TGTGCCAGCCGGGGGTGGGACCGAAGCTCCTATAATTCACCCCTCCACTTT	CASRGWDRSSYNSPLHF
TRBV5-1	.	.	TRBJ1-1	TGCGTCAGCAGCTTGCAGGGAAACACTGAAGCTTTCTTT	CVSSLQGNTEAFF
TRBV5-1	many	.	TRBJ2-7	TGCGCCAGCAGCGCATCAGGGGCTGACTACGAGCAGTACTTC	CASSASGADYEQYF
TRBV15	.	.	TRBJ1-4	TGTGCCACCAGCCCCCAGGGTAATGAAAAACTGTTTTTT	CATSPQGNEKLFF
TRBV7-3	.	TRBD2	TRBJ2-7	TGTGCCAGCAGCTTAGGGACTAGCTCAGATACGCAGTACTTC	CASSLGTSSDTQYF
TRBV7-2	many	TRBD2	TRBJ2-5	TGTGCCAGCAGCAGCGGACTAGTTGGGTACAATGAGCAGTACTTC	CASSSGLVGYNEQYF
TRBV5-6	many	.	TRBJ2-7	TGTGCCAGCAGCCAAGGGGTCGAGCAGTACTTC	CASSQGVEQYF
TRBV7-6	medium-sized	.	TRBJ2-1	TGTGCCAGCAGCTTTGCACGGGAGCAGTTCTTC	CASSFAREQFF
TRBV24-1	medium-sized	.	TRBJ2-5	TGTGCCACCAGTGATTCCCAACGGATGGGACAAGAGACCCAGTACTTC	CATSDSQRMGQETQYF
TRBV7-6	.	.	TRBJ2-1	TGTGCCAGCACCCCAACGACTGGATTCAATGAGCAGTTCTTC	CASTPTTGFNEQFF
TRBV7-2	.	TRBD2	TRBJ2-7	TGTGCCAGCAGCAGGTACGGGAGGTCTTACAATGAGCAGTACTTC	CASSRYGRSYNEQYF
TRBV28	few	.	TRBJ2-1	TGTGCCACCCCGGGACAGCAGTTCTTC	CATPGQQFF
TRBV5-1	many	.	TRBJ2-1	TGCGCCAGCGGATCGGGGAGCTCCTACAATGAGCAGTTCTTC	CASGSGSSYNEQFF
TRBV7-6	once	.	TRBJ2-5	TGTGCTAGCAGCTTCGGGGGCCTCAGGGAGACCCAGTACTTC	CASSFGGLRETQYF
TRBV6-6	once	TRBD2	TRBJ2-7	TGTGCCAGCAGTGGGGCGGGGGGCATCTACGAGCAGTACTTC	CASSGAGGIYEQYF
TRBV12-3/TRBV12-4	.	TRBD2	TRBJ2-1	TGTGCCAGCAGAGGCCGGCCTGGGGCTAGCGGGATCTCCTACAATGAGCAGTTCTTC	CASRGRPGASGISYNEQFF
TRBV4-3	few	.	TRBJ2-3	TGCGCCAGCAGCCAAGATCTGGGGGTATTCACAGATACGCAGTATTTT	CASSQDLGVFTDTQYF
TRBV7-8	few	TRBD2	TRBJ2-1	TGTGCCAGCAGCTTATTCAGGGTTGGGGAGCGCGGGAGGGCCGGTGAGCAGTTCTTC	CASSLFRVGERGRAGEQFF
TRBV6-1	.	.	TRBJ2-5	TGTGCCAGCAGTTTTCCAGGGCGCCAAGAGACCCAGTACTTC	CASSFPGRQETQYF
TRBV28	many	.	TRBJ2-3	TGTGCCAGCAGTACCACCCGGTTGGATACGCAGTATTTT	CASSTTRLDTQYF
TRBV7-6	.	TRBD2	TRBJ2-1	TGTGCCAGCAGCTCATTAGCGGGAGTTCGTGAGCAGTTCTTC	CASSSLAGVREQFF
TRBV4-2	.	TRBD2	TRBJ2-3	TGTGCCAGCAGCCCGACTAGCGGGGGGGCGACGGTCAATTGGGGTCGCAAAGATACGCAGTATTTT	CASSPTSGGATVNWGRKDTQYF
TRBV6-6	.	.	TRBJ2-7	TGTGCCAGCAGTTACTCTCAGAACTCCTACGAGCAGTACTTC	CASSYSQNSYEQYF